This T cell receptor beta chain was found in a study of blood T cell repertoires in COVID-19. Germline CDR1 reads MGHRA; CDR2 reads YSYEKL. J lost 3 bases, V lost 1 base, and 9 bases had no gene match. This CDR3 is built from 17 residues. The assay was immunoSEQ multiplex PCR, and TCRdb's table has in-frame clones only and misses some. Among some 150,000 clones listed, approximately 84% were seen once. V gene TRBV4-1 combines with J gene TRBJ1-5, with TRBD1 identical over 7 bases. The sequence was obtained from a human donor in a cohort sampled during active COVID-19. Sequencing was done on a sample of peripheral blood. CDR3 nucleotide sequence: TGCGCCAGCAGCCAAGGACAACACAGGGGTGACAATCAGCCCCAGCATTTT. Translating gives CASSQGQHRGDNQPQHF.